The clone carrying this TCR beta chain was recorded at least ten times. The antigen is undetermined. This sample is drawn from a study of T cells in Graves' hyperthyroidism and ophthalmopathy. The source material, RNA transcripts, was used to amplify TCR beta CDR3 regions. The HTBI primer set served for first-round RT-PCR of the TCR CDR3. TCRdb called the multiplex PCR reads again in MiXCR, with one record for every CDR3 protein. Among tens of thousands of distinct CDR3 sequences listed, roughly half were seen once. V lost 4 bases to trimming and J lost 6 bases, with 10 bases between them. The CDR3 covers 13 residues. In germline, CDR1 is MDHEN, CDR2 SYDVKM. Regarding the study as a whole: A model of 13 V-J pairs discriminated ophthalmopathy from stable hyperthyroidism. Before onset, by a median of approximately 6.8 months, the model predicted ophthalmopathy.

The gene calls are TRBV28 and TRBJ1-5; D is possibly TRBD1 (5 bases). This TCR was sampled from a woman aged 55-69 years with Graves' ophthalmopathy. The sample comprised blood. For the CDR3, the DNA is TGTGCCAGCAGTTACATGGGGCGTCAGCCCCAGCATTTT. Translation: CASSYMGRQPQHF.